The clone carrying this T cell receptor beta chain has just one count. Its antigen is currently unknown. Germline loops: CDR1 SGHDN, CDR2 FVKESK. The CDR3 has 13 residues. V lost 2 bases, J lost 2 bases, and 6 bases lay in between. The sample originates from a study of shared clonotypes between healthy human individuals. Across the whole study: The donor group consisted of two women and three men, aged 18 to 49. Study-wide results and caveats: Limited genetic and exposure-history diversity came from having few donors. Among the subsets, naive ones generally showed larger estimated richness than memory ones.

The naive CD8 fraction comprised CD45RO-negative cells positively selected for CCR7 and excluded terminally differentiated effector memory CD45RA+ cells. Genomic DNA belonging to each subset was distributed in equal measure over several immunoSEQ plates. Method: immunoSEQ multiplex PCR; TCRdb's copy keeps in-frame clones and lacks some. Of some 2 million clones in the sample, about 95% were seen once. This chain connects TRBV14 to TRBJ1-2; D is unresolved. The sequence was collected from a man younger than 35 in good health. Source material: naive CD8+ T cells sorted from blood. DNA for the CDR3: TGTGCCAGCAGCCAAATAGCGAACTATGGCTACACCTTC. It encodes CASSQIANYGYTF. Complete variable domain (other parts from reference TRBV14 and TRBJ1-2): EAGVTQFPSHSVIEKGQTVTLRCDPISGHDNLYWYRRVMGKEIKFLLHFVKESKQDESGMPNNRFLAERTGGTYSTLKVQPAELEDSGVYFCASSQIANYGYTFGSGTRLTVV.